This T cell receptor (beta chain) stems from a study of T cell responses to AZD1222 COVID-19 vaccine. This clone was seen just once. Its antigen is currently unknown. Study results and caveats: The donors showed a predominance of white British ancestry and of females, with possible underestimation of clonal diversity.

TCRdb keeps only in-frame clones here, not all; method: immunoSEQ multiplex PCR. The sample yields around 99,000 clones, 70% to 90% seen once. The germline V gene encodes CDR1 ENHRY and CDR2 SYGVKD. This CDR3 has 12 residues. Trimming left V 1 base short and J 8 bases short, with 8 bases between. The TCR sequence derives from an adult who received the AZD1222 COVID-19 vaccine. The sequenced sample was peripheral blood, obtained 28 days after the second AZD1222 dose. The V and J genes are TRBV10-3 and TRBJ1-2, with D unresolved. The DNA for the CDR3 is TGTGCCATCAGTGAGTATAGTGGCGGCTACACCTTC. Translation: CAISEYSGGYTF.